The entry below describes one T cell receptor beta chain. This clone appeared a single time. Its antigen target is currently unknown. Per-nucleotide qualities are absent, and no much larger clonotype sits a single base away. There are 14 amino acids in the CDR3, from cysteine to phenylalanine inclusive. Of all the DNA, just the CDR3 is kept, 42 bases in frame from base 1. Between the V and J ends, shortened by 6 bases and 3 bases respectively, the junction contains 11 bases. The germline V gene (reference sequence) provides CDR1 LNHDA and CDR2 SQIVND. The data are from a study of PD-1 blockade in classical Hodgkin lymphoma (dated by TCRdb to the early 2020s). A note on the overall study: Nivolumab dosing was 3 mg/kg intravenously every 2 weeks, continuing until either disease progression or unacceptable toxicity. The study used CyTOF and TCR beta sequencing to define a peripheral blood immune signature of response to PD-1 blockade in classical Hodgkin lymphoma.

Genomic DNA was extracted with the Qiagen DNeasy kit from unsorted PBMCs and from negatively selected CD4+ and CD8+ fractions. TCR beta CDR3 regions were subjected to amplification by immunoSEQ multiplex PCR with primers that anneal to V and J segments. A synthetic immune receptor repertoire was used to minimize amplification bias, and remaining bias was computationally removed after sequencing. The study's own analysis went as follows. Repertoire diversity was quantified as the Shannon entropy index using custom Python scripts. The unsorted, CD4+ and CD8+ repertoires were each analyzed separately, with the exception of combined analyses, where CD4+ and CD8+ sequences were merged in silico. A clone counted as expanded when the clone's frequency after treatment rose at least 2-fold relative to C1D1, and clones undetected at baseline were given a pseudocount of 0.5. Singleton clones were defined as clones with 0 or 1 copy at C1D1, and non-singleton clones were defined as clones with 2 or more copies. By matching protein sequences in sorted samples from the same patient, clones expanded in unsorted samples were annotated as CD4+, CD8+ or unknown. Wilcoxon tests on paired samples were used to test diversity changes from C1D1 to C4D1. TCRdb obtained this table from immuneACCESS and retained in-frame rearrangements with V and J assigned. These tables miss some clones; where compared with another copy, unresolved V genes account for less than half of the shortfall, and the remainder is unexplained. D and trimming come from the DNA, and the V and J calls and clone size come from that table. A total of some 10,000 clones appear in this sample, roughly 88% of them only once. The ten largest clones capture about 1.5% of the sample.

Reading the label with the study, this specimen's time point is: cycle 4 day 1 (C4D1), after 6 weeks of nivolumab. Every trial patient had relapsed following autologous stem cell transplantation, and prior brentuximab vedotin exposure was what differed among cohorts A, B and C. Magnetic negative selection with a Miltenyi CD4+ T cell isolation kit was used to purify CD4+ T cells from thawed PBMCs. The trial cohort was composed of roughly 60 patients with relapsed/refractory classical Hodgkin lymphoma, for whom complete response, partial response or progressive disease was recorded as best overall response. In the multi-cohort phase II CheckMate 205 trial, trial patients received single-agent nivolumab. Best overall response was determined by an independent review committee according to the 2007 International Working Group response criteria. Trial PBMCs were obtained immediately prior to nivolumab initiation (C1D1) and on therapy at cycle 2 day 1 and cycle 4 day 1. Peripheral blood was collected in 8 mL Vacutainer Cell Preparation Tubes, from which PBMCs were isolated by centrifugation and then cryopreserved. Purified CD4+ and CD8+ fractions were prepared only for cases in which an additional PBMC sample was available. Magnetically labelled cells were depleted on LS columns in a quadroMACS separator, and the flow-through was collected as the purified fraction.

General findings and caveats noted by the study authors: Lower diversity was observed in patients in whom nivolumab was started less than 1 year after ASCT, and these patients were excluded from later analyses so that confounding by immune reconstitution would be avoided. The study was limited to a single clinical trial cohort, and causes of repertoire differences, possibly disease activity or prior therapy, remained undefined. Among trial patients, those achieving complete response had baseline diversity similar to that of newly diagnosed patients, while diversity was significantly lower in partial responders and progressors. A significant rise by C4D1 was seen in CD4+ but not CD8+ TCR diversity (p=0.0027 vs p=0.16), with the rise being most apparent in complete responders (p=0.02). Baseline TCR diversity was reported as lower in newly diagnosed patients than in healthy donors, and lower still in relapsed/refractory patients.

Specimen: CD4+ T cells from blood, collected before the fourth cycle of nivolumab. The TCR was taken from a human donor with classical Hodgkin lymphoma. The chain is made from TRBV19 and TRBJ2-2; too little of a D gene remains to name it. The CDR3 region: CASSVGSYTGELFF. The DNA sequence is TGTGCCAGTAGCGTGGGCTCCTACACCGGGGAGCTGTTTTTT.